This T cell receptor beta chain was identified during a study of regulatory T cells in long-lasting Graves disease (dated by TCRdb to the early 2020s). For context, the study as a whole: Persistent Graves' disease meant more than 5 years of antithyroid drug treatment with TSH receptor autoantibodies that stayed positive. This study used TCR sequencing and RNA sequencing of peripheral blood to compare persistent Graves' disease patients against newly diagnosed Graves' disease patients. In the clinical cohort, patients with persistent Graves' disease had used antithyroid drugs for an average of about 10.3 years. The study was registered as a clinical trial and conducted in China. A total of around 35 samples underwent TCR sequencing: around 13 from persistent and roughly 20 from newly diagnosed Graves' disease patients. Overall study results and their limits: Persistent patients shared more public clonotypes among themselves (fewer than 3,000) than newly diagnosed patients did (approximately 870). Only peripheral blood was studied, because thyroid tissue, the primary lesion, was inaccessible. Persistent disease showed preferential use of TRBV28, TRBJ1-2 and TRBJ2-5, whereas newly diagnosed disease favored TRBV20-1 and TRBJ2-1. Sequencing and analysis were limited to the TCR beta chain. The authors acknowledged the small sample size as a limitation that may reduce accuracy. Compared with newly diagnosed patients, persistent Graves' disease patients had lower TCR Shannon entropy and fewer highly expanded clones, which suggests clonal expansion.

The sample holds many counts of this clonotype. The antigen it binds to is not known. No base qualities exist here, and no much larger clone lies one base off it. Libraries were prepared through multiplex PCR. Instrument on record: Illumina HiSeq 4000. iRepertoire HTBI primers and Arm-PCR amplification of CDR3 regions were used to construct TCR beta libraries. Before sequencing, the PCR products underwent gel purification. Per the original workflow: Gene usage analysis of CDR3 amino acid clonotypes relied on the roughly 60 TRBV and 14 TRBJ segments identified across samples. Filtered high-quality paired reads were merged into contigs using COPE and FqMerger. BLAST was used to align contigs to IMGT TRBV, TRBD and TRBJ reference genes, and CDR3 was defined according to IMGT. Any clonotype with a frequency above 0.1% was classified as a highly expanded clone. Shannon entropy served as the measure of repertoire diversity, while the Gini coefficient captured V-J evenness. Clonotypes shared by more than one individual were considered public. TCRdb cleaned the public reads at Q25 with fastp, built clones with MiXCR and kept in-frame beta chains. Each CDR3 protein appears once, grouped with its most common genes and DNA. These V and J calls derive from TCRdb rather than the authors' analysis. The sample data list about 460,000 distinct CDR3 sequences, and around a fifth of these were observed just once. Clones ranked in the top ten supply under 15% of the sample.

V drops 5 bases and J drops 5 bases, leaving 9 bases in between. Spanning cysteine to phenylalanine, the CDR3 consists of 12 amino acids. The CDR3 DNA has 36 bases and is translated from base 1. What this sample's time point label stands for: persistent/refractory GD, antithyroid drugs over 5 years with positive TRAb. For both TCR sequencing and RNA sequencing, RNA was extracted from PBMCs in TRIzol. Graves' disease was diagnosed according to American Thyroid Association guidelines. Patients for the study were recruited at an endocrinology department in Xi'an, China. From each patient, 7.5 to 9.5 milliliters of peripheral blood was collected into an EDTA anticoagulant tube. PBMCs were isolated by Ficoll Paque Plus density gradient separation without further T cell sorting. An Agilent 2100 Bioanalyzer and agarose gel were used to assess RNA quality, and a NanoDrop 2000 was used to measure RNA concentration.

This TCR derives from a female donor with Graves disease. The sample consisted of peripheral blood mononuclear cells (PBMCs), taken when the disease was refractory, from a patient treated with antithyroid drugs. The chain is made from TRBV12-3 or TRBV12-4 and TRBJ2-5; the D gene cannot be named for sure. At the DNA level, the sequence is TGTGCCAGCAGTACACTCGGGGAGACCCAGTACTTC. Its translation is CASSTLGETQYF.